Listed here is a single TCR beta chain. What it binds is unknown. The data were obtained in a study of OX40 agonist ivuxolimab in advanced cancers. Study results and limitations: Dose levels from 0.1 to 3.0 mg/kg saw CD4+ and CD8+ blood T cells expand clonally by week 6.

Autoimmune disease history or systemic immunosuppression was exclusionary. On cycle 4 day 1 and cycle 7 day 1, as well as at baseline, blood was sampled. This CDR3 has 15 amino acids. Per germline, CDR1 SGHVS and CDR2 FNYEAQ. Between the trimmed V and J ends, which lost 3 bases and 4 bases, there was a span of 12 bases. Profiling relied on immunoSEQ multiplex PCR, and the TCRdb table lists in-frame clones only, not all of them. Of 100,000 or so clones listed, about four fifths were seen once; the top ten hold 5.5%. The sample was CD4+ or CD8+ T cells sorted from blood, taken in a trial of the OX40 agonist ivuxolimab. The sequence was obtained from an adult with an advanced solid tumor such as melanoma, head and neck, liver or kidney cancer. The V call is TRBV7-6, the J call TRBJ2-2; weak D call: TRBD2 (6 bases). CDR3 residues: CASSLDGGATGELFF. DNA of the CDR3: TGTGCCAGCAGCTTGGACGGGGGTGCCACCGGGGAGCTGTTTTTT.